Listed below are T cell receptor beta chains from one sample, sequenced in a study of siplizumab effects on memory and regulatory T cells. Here immunoSEQ multiplex PCR was the method, and the copy in TCRdb shows in-frame clones only, minus some. Of around 77,000 clones in the sample, about 90% were seen once. The sample was CD8+ T cells sorted from blood. The source of these receptors is a human donor in good health. CDR3s include the opening cysteine and the closing phenylalanine or tryptophan. The order of the fields is D gene, J gene, V gene, clone size, CDR3 DNA, CDR3 protein. A D gene is named only where the DNA matches it firmly. Clone size is stated in some rows and not others, as once, few, many or a class when expanded.

>TRBD1|TRBJ1-1|TRBV19|-
TGTGCCAGTAACGAACAGGGGGCGCACACTGAAGCTTTCTTT
CASNEQGAHTEAFF
>-|TRBJ1-1|TRBV30|few
TGTGCCTGGCTATTAGCGGACACTGAAGCTTTCTTT
CAWLLADTEAFF
>-|TRBJ1-1|TRBV6-6|-
TGTGCCAGCAGTTACTACAGAATGAACACTGAAGCTTTCTTT
CASSYYRMNTEAFF
>-|TRBJ2-7|TRBV19|once
TGTGCCAGTAGTATTTTCGCACGAAGCTCCTACGAGCAGTACTTC
CASSIFARSSYEQYF
>-|TRBJ2-6|TRBV4-1|-
TGCGCCAGCAGCCAAGAGACTGGGGCCAACGTCCTGACTTTC
CASSQETGANVLTF
>TRBD1|TRBJ1-2|TRBV5-5|-
TGTGCCAGCAGTCAGGGACAGGGCCCCTATGGCTACACCTTC
CASSQGQGPYGYTF
>-|TRBJ1-1|TRBV4-1|-
TGCGCCAGCAGCCAAGGATCATTCGTAGGAGGGAACACTGAAGCTTTCTTT
CASSQGSFVGGNTEAFF
>TRBD1|TRBJ1-3|TRBV7-8|-
TGTGCCAGCAGCTTAACCAGGGGGAACACCATATATTTT
CASSLTRGNTIYF
>-|TRBJ1-1|TRBV19|-
TGTGCCAGTAGTTACAAGACAGGGAACACTGAAGCTTTCTTT
CASSYKTGNTEAFF
>-|TRBJ1-4|TRBV7-8|-
TGTGCCAGCAGCTTATCGGCAAGGAACGAAAAACTGTTTTTT
CASSLSARNEKLFF
>-|TRBJ2-1|TRBV19|-
TGTGCCAGTAGCGGGGATGAGCAGTTCTTC
CASSGDEQFF
>TRBD1|TRBJ1-2|TRBV6-5|-
TGTGCCATCCAGGGGGATAACTATGGCTACACCTTC
CAIQGDNYGYTF
>-|TRBJ1-5|TRBV6-1|-
TGTGCCAGCAGTGGGACAAGCCTCGGGCAGCCCCAGCATTTT
CASSGTSLGQPQHF
>-|TRBJ1-1|TRBV4-2|-
TGTGCCAGCAGCCAAGATCGATCGGGGCCCCAGATAGCTTTCTTT
CASSQDRSGPQIAFF
>-|TRBJ1-4|TRBV7-8|-
TGTGCCAGCAGCCCGTTGACGGTAAATGAAAAACTGTTTTTT
CASSPLTVNEKLFF
>-|TRBJ1-5|TRBV27|-
TGTGCCAGCAGTTTGGACCGGTCAGGGCCCCAGCATTTT
CASSLDRSGPQHF
>-|TRBJ1-5|TRBV6-1|-
TGTGCCAGCAGGGAATATAGCAATCAGCCCCAGCATTTT
CASREYSNQPQHF
>-|TRBJ1-1|TRBV27|-
TGTGCCAGCAGTTCGGCGAGGAGGGCTTTAACAGCGAACACTGAAGCTTTCTTT
CASSSARRALTANTEAFF
>-|TRBJ2-7|TRBV19|-
TGTGCCAGTAGTATCAGGGGGACTACCTACGAGCAGTACTTC
CASSIRGTTYEQYF
>TRBD2|TRBJ2-2|TRBV7-9|-
TGTGCCAGCAGCCCAACTAGCGGGACGAACACCGGGGAGCTGTTTTTT
CASSPTSGTNTGELFF
>TRBD2|TRBJ2-3|TRBV5-4|-
TGTGCCAGCAGCTTGGTTGGCGGGGGGGCCCCAGATACGCAGTATTTT
CASSLVGGGAPDTQYF
>TRBD1|TRBJ2-7|TRBV19|-
TGTGCCAGTAGTATCTCTGGGACAGGGGCCCACGAGCAGTACTTC
CASSISGTGAHEQYF
>-|TRBJ2-7|TRBV7-2|-
TGTGCCAGCAGCTTAGACAGTGAGGCTCTATACGAGCAGTACTTC
CASSLDSEALYEQYF
>TRBD1|TRBJ2-1|TRBV14|-
TGTGCCAGCAGCCAAGATGGAGACAGGGGGTTCTTC
CASSQDGDRGFF
>TRBD1|TRBJ2-1|TRBV28|-
TGTGCCACCTCCGGGACAGGGGGAGTCTATGAGCAGTTCTTC
CATSGTGGVYEQFF
>TRBD2|TRBJ2-4|TRBV2|-
TGTGCCAGCAGCAGGACTAGCGGGAGGATCGAAAACATTCAGTACTTC
CASSRTSGRIENIQYF
>-|TRBJ2-2|TRBV5-8|-
TGTGCCAGCGGATGGGCTAGGGTTGACACCGGGGAGCTGTTTTTT
CASGWARVDTGELFF
>TRBD1|TRBJ2-5|TRBV5-6|-
TGTGCCAGCAGCTACAGGGGGTACGAGACCCAGTACTTC
CASSYRGYETQYF
>-|TRBJ1-1|TRBV11-2|few
TGTGCCAGCAGCTTAAACACTGAAGCTTTCTTT
CASSLNTEAFF
>TRBD1|TRBJ2-7|TRBV13|-
TGTGCCAGCAGCTCTCGGACAGGTGGAGACAAAGCCTACGAGCAGTACTTC
CASSSRTGGDKAYEQYF
>-|TRBJ2-7|TRBV29-1|-
TGCAGCGTTCTTGGGACGCAATACGAGCAGTACTTC
CSVLGTQYEQYF
>-|TRBJ1-1|TRBV19|-
TGTGCCAGTAGTATAGGCAGGAACACTGAAGCTTTCTTT
CASSIGRNTEAFF
>-|TRBJ1-3|TRBV2|-
TGTGCCACCAACTCTGGAAACACCATATATTTT
CATNSGNTIYF
>TRBD1|TRBJ1-1|TRBV30|-
TGTGCCTGGAGTGTGACAGGGATCGCTGAAGCTTTCTTT
CAWSVTGIAEAFF
>TRBD2|TRBJ2-1|TRBV6-5|-
TGTGCCAGCAGTTACGGCGGGAGGAGCTCCTACAATGAGCAGTTCTTC
CASSYGGRSSYNEQFF
>-|TRBJ2-1|TRBV19|-
TGTGCCAGTAGTATAGCAGGGGAGCAGTTCTTC
CASSIAGEQFF
>TRBD1|TRBJ1-2|TRBV29-1|-
TGCAGCGGACGGACAGGGGGTGGCTACACCTTC
CSGRTGGGYTF
>-|TRBJ1-4|TRBV4-1|-
TGCGCCAGCAGGAGTCATGTTATGGCGCATGAAAACCTGTTTTTT
CASRSHVMAHENLFF
>TRBD1|TRBJ2-2|TRBV7-8|-
TGTGCCAGCAGCTCCCTTTGGGTCGATACAGGGGATTCCCTGAACACCGGGGAGCTGTTTTTT
CASSSLWVDTGDSLNTGELFF
>-|TRBJ1-2|TRBV4-2|-
TGTGCCAGCAGCCACGGGGTAGTAAACACCTTC
CASSHGVVNTF
>TRBD2|TRBJ2-2|TRBV4-1|-
TGCGCCAGCAGCCAAGTGGGACTAGCGGGAGGGCACGGGGAGCTGTTTTTT
CASSQVGLAGGHGELFF
>-|TRBJ2-2|TRBV5-6|-
TGTGCCAGCAGCTGGGCCACCGGGGTCGGGGAGCTGTTTTTT
CASSWATGVGELFF
>TRBD1|TRBJ2-7|TRBV6-6|-
TGTGCCAGCAGTTGGGACAGCCTTAGCTCCTACGAGCAGTACTTC
CASSWDSLSSYEQYF
>TRBD1|TRBJ2-7|TRBV5-1|-
TGCGCCAGCAGCTTTGACAGGGGCTCCTACGAGCAGTACTTC
CASSFDRGSYEQYF
>-|TRBJ1-1|TRBV6-5|-
TGTGCCAGCAGACAGGGCTTGAACACTGAAGCTTTCTTT
CASRQGLNTEAFF
>-|TRBJ2-1|TRBV2|-
TGTGCCAGCCCCTTGCAGGGGCGCGTAAGCGATGAGCAGTTCTTC
CASPLQGRVSDEQFF
>-|TRBJ1-2|TRBV7-9|-
TGTGCCAGCAGTTTCCTCAATAACCCAGCTAACTATGGCTACACCTTC
CASSFLNNPANYGYTF
>-|TRBJ1-2|TRBV25-1|-
TGTGCCAGCAGTCCTCTTGAGGTGGGGGTCAGATCTAACTATGGCTACACCTTC
CASSPLEVGVRSNYGYTF